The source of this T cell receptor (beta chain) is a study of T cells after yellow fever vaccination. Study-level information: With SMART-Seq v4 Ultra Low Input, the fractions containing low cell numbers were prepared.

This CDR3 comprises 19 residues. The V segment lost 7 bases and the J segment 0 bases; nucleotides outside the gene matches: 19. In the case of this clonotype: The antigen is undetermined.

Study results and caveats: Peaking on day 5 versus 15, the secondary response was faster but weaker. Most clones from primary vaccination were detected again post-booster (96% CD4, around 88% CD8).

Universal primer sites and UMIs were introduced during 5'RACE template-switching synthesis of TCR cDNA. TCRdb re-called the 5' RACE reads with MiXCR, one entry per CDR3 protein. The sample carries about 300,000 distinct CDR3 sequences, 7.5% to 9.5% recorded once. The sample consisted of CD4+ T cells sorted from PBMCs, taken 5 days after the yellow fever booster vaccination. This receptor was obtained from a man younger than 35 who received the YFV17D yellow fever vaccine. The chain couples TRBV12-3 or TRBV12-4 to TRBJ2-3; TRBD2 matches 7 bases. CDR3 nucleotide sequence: TGTGCCAGCATCAACCAGAAGACTAGCCGTGTACATAGCACAGATACGCAGTATTTT. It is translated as CASINQKTSRVHSTDTQYF.